This T cell receptor beta chain is from a study of T cell responses to AZD1222 COVID-19 vaccine. Regarding the study as a whole: There were mostly white British donors and more females than males, and clonal diversity was possibly underestimated.

Some clones are missing from TCRdb's copy, which holds only in-frame ones; the method was immunoSEQ multiplex PCR. The table records about 140,000 clones, around nine tenths of them present only once. Concerning this clone itself: Its antigen is undetermined.

The germline CDR1 and CDR2 sequences are KGHSH and LQKENI. The CDR3 covers 14 residues. The V end was cut by 6 bases, the J end by 2 bases, with 13 bases between. The chain couples TRBV18 to TRBJ2-5, with D maybe TRBD2 (6 bases). This TCR was sampled from an adult who received the AZD1222 COVID-19 vaccine. Specimen: peripheral blood, collected 28 days after the second AZD1222 dose. CDR3 sequence (DNA): TGTGCCAGCTCCCCTCGGGACTCTCAAGAGACCCAGTACTTC. The encoded protein is CASSPRDSQETQYF.